Only one count was recorded for the clone carrying this T cell receptor (beta chain). This record comes from a study of cytomegalovirus exposure and HLA in healthy donors. Libraries were prepared by immunoSEQ multiplex PCR; TCRdb keeps only in-frame clonotypes and omits some of them. The data contain about 150,000 clones, about 86% of them seen just once; the ten biggest clones take up over 2%. Germline assignment: CDR1 SNHLY and CDR2 FYNNEI. This CDR3 is built from 13 residues. Trimming left V 8 bases short and J 1 base short, with 9 bases between. The clonotype was recovered from a human donor in good health. V and J are TRBV2 and TRBJ2-1, with D tentatively TRBD1 (6 bases). Sequencing was done on a sample of PBMCs. The CDR3 DNA reads as TGTGCCAGCTTAGGGGGTTCCTACAATGAGCAGTTCTTC. Protein product: CASLGGSYNEQFF.